These T cell receptor beta chains were read from a single sample in a study of CD8 T cells in Susac syndrome. MiXCR, applied by TCRdb to the immunoSEQ multiplex PCR reads, yields one record per CDR3 protein. The sample includes 150,000 to 200,000 distinct CDR3 sequences, 90% to 95% of them seen just once. The material sequenced was CD4+ T cells from PBMCs. The origin of the receptors is a human donor in good health. Both conserved end residues are part of each CDR3. A D gene is named only where the DNA matches it firmly. Where a row states a size, it is once, few, many or the class of an expanded clone; other rows omit it.

d_gene	v_gene	abundance	j_gene	CDR3nt	CDR3aa
.	TRBV11-2	.	TRBJ2-7	TGTGCCAGCAGCATTTCCCACGAGCAGTACTTC	CASSISHEQYF
TRBD1	TRBV9	.	TRBJ2-7	TGTGCCAGCAGCACCACGGGACAGGAACAAACCGAGCAGTACTTC	CASSTTGQEQTEQYF
TRBD2	TRBV24-1	.	TRBJ2-1	TGTGCCACCAGTGATTCCCGGGGGGGAGCGGGGATGTACAATGAGCAGTTCTTC	CATSDSRGGAGMYNEQFF
.	TRBV11-1	.	TRBJ1-2	TGTGCCAGCAGCGTATCCCCACCTTATGGCTACACCTTC	CASSVSPPYGYTF
TRBD1	TRBV12-3/TRBV12-4	.	TRBJ2-3	TGTGCCAGCAGTCGCCGGGACAGGGGGTCTAGCACAGATACGCAGTATTTT	CASSRRDRGSSTDTQYF
.	TRBV9	.	TRBJ1-6	TGTGCCAGCAGCGCTTCCGGATCCTATAATTCACCCCTCCACTTT	CASSASGSYNSPLHF
TRBD2	TRBV29-1	.	TRBJ2-3	TGCAGCGTCCAAGGACTAGCGGGGGGCCGCGAGTTAACAGATACGCAGTATTTT	CSVQGLAGGRELTDTQYF
.	TRBV30	.	TRBJ2-2	TGTGCCTGGAGTGTACGGCTAGCCGCCGGGGAGCTGTTTTTT	CAWSVRLAAGELFF
.	TRBV29-1	.	TRBJ2-3	TGCAGCGTTGAAGATAGGCCAGGCACAGATACGCAGTATTTT	CSVEDRPGTDTQYF
.	TRBV28	.	TRBJ2-7	TGTGCCAGCAGCCCCGGACCCGGCACCCTACGAGGGCAGTACTTC	CASSPGPGTLRGQYF
.	TRBV20-1	once	TRBJ1-5	TGCAGTGCCAGGAGAGGGGACAATCAGCCCCAGCATTTT	CSARRGDNQPQHF
.	TRBV7-8	.	TRBJ1-1	TGTGCCAGCAGCTTAGAGCGGACAGACACTGAAGCTTTCTTT	CASSLERTDTEAFF
.	TRBV3-1	.	TRBJ2-3	TGTGCCAGCAGCCAAGGGGGGGTGGAGACAGATACGCAGTATTTT	CASSQGGVETDTQYF
.	TRBV10-3	.	TRBJ2-3	TGTGCCATCAGTGCGACAGATACGCAGTATTTT	CAISATDTQYF
.	TRBV29-1	.	TRBJ2-3	TGCAGCGTTGATCCAACAGGCCTAGATACGCAGTATTTT	CSVDPTGLDTQYF
TRBD2	TRBV5-1	.	TRBJ2-7	TGCGCCAGCAGCCCTAGCCCAGCGGGGGAGGCCTACGAGCAGTACTTC	CASSPSPAGEAYEQYF
TRBD2	TRBV15	.	TRBJ2-7	TGTGCCACCAGCGGCGGACTAGCGGGGAGCTCCTACGAGCAGTACTTC	CATSGGLAGSSYEQYF
TRBD2	TRBV7-8	.	TRBJ2-1	TGTGCCAGCAGCTTTAGCGGGGGGTCTTTCGATGAGCAGTTCTTC	CASSFSGGSFDEQFF
.	TRBV29-1	.	TRBJ1-1	TGCAGCGTTGGACGGGGGGGAACTGAAGCTTTCTTT	CSVGRGGTEAFF
.	TRBV6-4	.	TRBJ2-1	TGTGCCAGCAGTGAAGGGACCCTCGGATACAATGAGCAGTTCTTC	CASSEGTLGYNEQFF
TRBD1	TRBV27	.	TRBJ2-3	TGTGCCAGCAGTACAGGGGGCAGGGCAGATACGCAGTATTTT	CASSTGGRADTQYF
TRBD2	TRBV5-6	.	TRBJ2-5	TGTGCCAGCCTAGCGGGGGACGAGACCCAGTACTTC	CASLAGDETQYF
TRBD1	TRBV29-1	.	TRBJ1-1	TGCAGCGTTGAGAGGGGGACAGGGGAAGCTTTCTTT	CSVERGTGEAFF
.	TRBV30	.	TRBJ1-1	TGTGCCTGGAGTAGACCGAACACTGAAGCTTTCTTT	CAWSRPNTEAFF
.	TRBV5-1	.	TRBJ2-3	TGCGCCAGCAGCTGGGGAGGTCAAGATACGCAGTATTTT	CASSWGGQDTQYF
.	TRBV20-1	.	TRBJ1-1	TGCAGTGCTAGAGATCAGGAGGGTTTGAACACTGAAGCTTTCTTT	CSARDQEGLNTEAFF
.	TRBV6-2/TRBV6-3	.	TRBJ2-6	TGTGCCAGCATCCCCTACACTGGGGCCAACGTCCTGACTTTC	CASIPYTGANVLTF
.	TRBV12-3/TRBV12-4	.	TRBJ2-6	TGTGCCAGCAGTTTACTTCGCTCTGGGGCCAACGTCCTGACTTTC	CASSLLRSGANVLTF
TRBD2	TRBV5-4	.	TRBJ2-7	TGTGCCAGCAGCTTAGCGGGGGGGCCCTCCGAGCAGTACTTC	CASSLAGGPSEQYF
.	TRBV7-6	.	TRBJ1-1	TGTGCCAGCAGCTTAGGACAGTACACTGAAGCTTTCTTT	CASSLGQYTEAFF
TRBD2	TRBV29-1	.	TRBJ2-1	TGCAGCGTTGAGGGGAGGGATGAGCAGTTCTTC	CSVEGRDEQFF
.	TRBV9	.	TRBJ1-2	TGTGCCAGCAGGGGGGCTAACTATGGCTACACCTTC	CASRGANYGYTF
.	TRBV19	.	TRBJ1-2	TGTGCCAGTAGCACCCAGCGTACCTATGGCTACACCTTC	CASSTQRTYGYTF
.	TRBV4-3	.	TRBJ2-7	TGCGCCAGCAGCCAAGATCTCCAGGGTGAGCAGTACTTC	CASSQDLQGEQYF
.	TRBV2	.	TRBJ1-6	TGTGCCAGCAGTGCGACTGATGAGACGAATTCACCCCTCCACTTT	CASSATDETNSPLHF
TRBD1	TRBV24-1	.	TRBJ1-1	TGTGCCACCAGTGATTCCGGGACAGGGGTGGGCACTGAAGCTTTCTTT	CATSDSGTGVGTEAFF
.	TRBV29-1	.	TRBJ2-5	TGCAGCATAATGAAGGCGGAGACCCAGTACTTC	CSIMKAETQYF
.	TRBV4-3	.	TRBJ1-1	TGCGCCAGCAGCCAAGATCCTCCGGGACACCTGAACACTGAAGCTTTCTTT	CASSQDPPGHLNTEAFF
.	TRBV5-4	.	TRBJ2-4	TGTGCCAGCAGTCCAGGGTTTTTAGCCAAAAACATTCAGTACTTC	CASSPGFLAKNIQYF
.	TRBV9	.	TRBJ2-5	TGTGCCAGCAGCGAGAAACTAGCAGGGGGGGAGACCCAGTACTTC	CASSEKLAGGETQYF